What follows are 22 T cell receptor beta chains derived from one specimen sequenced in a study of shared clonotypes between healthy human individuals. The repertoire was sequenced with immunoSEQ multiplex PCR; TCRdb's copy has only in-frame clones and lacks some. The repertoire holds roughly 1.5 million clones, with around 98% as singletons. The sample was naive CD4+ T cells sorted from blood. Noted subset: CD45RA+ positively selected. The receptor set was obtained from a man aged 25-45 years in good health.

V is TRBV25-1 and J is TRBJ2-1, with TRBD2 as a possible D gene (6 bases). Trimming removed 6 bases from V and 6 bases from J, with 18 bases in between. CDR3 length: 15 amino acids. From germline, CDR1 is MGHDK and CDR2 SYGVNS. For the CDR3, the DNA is TGTGCCAGCAGAGGTACGGGAGAGCAGAGCAATGAGCAGTTCTTC. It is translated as CASRGTGEQSNEQFF. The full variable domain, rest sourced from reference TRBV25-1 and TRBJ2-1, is EADIYQTPRYLVIGTGKKITLECSQTMGHDKMYWYQQDPGMELHLIHYSYGVNSTEKGDLSSESTVSRIRTEHFPLTLESARPSHTSQYLCASRGTGEQSNEQFFGPGTRLTVL.

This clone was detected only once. Here the CDR3 DNA reads TGTGCCAGTAGTATATGGGTTTTCTCCTATGGCTACACCTTC. This encodes CASSIWVFSYGYTF. The rearrangement uses TRBV19 and TRBJ1-2, with D unclear. Looked up from germline, CDR1 is LNHDA and CDR2 is SQIVND (reference sequence). The CDR3 has 14 residues. Trimming shortened V by 2 bases and J by 4 bases, and 11 bases separated the two germline ends.

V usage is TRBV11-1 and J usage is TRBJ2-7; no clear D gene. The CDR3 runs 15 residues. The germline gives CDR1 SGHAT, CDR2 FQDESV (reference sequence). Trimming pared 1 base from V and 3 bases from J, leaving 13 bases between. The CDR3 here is CASSLEGSPLYEQYF. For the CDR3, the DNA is TGTGCCAGCAGCTTAGAGGGCAGTCCTCTCTACGAGCAGTACTTC. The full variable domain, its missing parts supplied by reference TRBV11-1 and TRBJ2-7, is EAEVAQSPRYKITEKSQAVAFWCDPISGHATLYWYRQILGQGPELLVQFQDESVVDDSQLPKDRFSAERLKGVDSTLKIQPAELGDSAMYLCASSLEGSPLYEQYFGPGTRLTVT.

CDR3 residues: CASTGDYEQYF. CDR3 DNA: TGTGCCAGCACTGGGGACTACGAGCAGTACTTC. J is TRBJ2-7 and V is TRBV2; no definite D call. Germline values: CDR1 SNHLY, CDR2 FYNNEI. V shed 7 bases and J shed 3 bases, with 7 bases lying between them. The CDR3 loop spans 11 amino acids.

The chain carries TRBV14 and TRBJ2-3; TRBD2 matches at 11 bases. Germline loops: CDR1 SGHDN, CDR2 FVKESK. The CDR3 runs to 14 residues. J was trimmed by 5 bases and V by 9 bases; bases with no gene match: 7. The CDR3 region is CASNLAGGGDTQYF. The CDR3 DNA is TGTGCCAGTAATCTAGCGGGAGGAGGAGATACGCAGTATTTT.

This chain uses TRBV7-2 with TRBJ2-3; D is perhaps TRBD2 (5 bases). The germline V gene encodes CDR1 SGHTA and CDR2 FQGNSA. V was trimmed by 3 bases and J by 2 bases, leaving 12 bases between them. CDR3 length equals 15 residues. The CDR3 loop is CASSFQRSNTDTQYF. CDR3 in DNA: TGTGCCAGCAGCTTCCAGCGGAGTAACACAGATACGCAGTATTTT.

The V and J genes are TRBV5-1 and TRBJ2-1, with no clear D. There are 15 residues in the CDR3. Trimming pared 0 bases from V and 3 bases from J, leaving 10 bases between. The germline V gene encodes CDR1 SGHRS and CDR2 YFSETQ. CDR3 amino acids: CASSLDRIFYNEQFF. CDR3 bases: TGCGCCAGCAGCTTGGACCGGATCTTCTACAATGAGCAGTTCTTC.

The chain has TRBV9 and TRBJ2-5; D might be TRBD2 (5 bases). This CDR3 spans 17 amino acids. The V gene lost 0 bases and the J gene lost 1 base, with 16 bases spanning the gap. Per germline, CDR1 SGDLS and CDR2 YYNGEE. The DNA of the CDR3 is TGTGCCAGCAGCGTAGACGGGCGGGTGGTCTCCCAAGAGACCCAGTACTTC. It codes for CASSVDGRVVSQETQYF. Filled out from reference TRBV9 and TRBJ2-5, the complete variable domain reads DSGVTQTPKHLITATGQRVTLRCSPRSGDLSVYWYQQSLDQGLQFLIQYYNGEERAKGNILERFSAQQFPDLHSELNLSSLELGDSALYFCASSVDGRVVSQETQYFGPGTRLLVL.

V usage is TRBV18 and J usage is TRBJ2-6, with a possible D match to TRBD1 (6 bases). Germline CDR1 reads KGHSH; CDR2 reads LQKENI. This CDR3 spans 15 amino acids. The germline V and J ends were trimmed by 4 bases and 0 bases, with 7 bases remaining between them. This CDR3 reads CASSLRGSGANVLTF. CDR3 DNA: TGTGCCAGCTCACTCAGGGGCTCTGGGGCCAACGTCCTGACTTTC.

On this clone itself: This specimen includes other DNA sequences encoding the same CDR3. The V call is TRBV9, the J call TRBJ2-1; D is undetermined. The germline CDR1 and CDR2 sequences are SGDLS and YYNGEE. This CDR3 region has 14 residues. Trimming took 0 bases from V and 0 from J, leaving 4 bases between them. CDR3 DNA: TGTGCCAGCAGCGTAGCCGGCTCCTACAATGAGCAGTTCTTC. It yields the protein CASSVAGSYNEQFF.

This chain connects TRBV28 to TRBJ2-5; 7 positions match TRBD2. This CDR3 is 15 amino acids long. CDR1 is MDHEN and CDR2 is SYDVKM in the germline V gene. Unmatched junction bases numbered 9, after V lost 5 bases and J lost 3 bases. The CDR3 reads CASSQTVGLEETQYF. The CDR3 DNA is TGTGCCAGCAGTCAGACCGTAGGACTAGAAGAGACCCAGTACTTC.

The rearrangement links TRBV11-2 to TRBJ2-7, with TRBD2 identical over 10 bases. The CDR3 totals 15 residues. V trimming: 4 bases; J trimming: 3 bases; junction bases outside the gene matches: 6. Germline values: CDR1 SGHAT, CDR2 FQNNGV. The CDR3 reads CASSSTSGLGYEQYF. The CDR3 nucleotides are TGTGCCAGCAGCTCGACTAGCGGGTTAGGCTACGAGCAGTACTTC.

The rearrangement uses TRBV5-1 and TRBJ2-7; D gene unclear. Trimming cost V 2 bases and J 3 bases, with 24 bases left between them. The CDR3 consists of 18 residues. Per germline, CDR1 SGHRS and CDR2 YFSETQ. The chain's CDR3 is CASSLTANSGPPFYEQYF. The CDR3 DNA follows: TGCGCCAGCAGCTTAACAGCCAATTCCGGGCCTCCATTCTACGAGCAGTACTTC. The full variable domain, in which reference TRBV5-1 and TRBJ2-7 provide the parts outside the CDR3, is KAGVTQTPRYLIKTRGQQVTLSCSPISGHRSVSWYQQTPGQGLQFLFEYFSETQRNKGNFPGRFSGRQFSNSRSEMNVSTLELGDSALYLCASSLTANSGPPFYEQYFGPGTRLTVT.

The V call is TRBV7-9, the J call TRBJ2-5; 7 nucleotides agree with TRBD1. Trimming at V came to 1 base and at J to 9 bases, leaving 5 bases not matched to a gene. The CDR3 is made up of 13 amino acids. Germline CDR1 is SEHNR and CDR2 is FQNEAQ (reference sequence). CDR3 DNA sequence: TGTGCCAGCAGCTTAGGACAGGGTAGGGCCCAGTACTTC. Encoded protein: CASSLGQGRAQYF. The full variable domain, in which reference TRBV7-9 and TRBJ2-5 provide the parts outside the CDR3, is DTGVSQNPRHKITKRGQNVTFRCDPISEHNRLYWYRQTLGQGPEFLTYFQNEAQLEKSRLLSDRFSAERPKGSFSTLEIQRTEQGDSAMYLCASSLGQGRAQYFGPGTRLLVL.

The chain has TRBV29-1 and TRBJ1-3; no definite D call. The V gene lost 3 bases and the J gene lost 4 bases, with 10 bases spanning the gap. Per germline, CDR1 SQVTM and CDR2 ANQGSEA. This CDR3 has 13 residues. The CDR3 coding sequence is TGCAGCGTTGACGAGGGAAACGGAAACACCATATATTTT. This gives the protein CSVDEGNGNTIYF.

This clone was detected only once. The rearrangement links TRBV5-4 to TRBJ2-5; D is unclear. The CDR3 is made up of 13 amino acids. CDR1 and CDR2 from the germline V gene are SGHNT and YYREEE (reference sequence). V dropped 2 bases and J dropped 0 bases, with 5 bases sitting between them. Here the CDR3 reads CASSLSYQETQYF. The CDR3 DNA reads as TGTGCCAGCAGCTTATCGTACCAAGAGACCCAGTACTTC.

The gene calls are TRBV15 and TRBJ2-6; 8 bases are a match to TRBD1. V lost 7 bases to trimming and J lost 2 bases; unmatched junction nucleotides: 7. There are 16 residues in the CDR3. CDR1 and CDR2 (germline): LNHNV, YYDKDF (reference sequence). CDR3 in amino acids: CATTPRDRTGANVLTF. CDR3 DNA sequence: TGTGCCACCACGCCCAGGGACAGGACTGGGGCCAACGTCCTGACTTTC.

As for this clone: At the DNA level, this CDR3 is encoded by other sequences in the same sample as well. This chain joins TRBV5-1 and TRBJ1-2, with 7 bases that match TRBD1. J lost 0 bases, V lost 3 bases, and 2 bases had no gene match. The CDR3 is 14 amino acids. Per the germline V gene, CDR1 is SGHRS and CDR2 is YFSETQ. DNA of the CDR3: TGCGCCAGCAGCTCGGGACAGACTAACTATGGCTACACCTTC. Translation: CASSSGQTNYGYTF.

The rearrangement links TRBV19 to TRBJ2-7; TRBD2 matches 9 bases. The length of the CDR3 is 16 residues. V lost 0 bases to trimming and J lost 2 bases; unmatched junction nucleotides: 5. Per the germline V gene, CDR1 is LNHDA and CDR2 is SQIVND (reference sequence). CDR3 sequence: CASSIESSGKAYEQYF. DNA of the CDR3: TGTGCCAGTAGTATAGAATCTAGCGGGAAAGCCTACGAGCAGTACTTC.

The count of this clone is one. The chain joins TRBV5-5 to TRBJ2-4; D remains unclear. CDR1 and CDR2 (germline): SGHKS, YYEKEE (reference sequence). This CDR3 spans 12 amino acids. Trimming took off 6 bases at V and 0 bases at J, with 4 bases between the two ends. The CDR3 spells CASNLAKNIQYF. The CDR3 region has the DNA TGTGCCAGCAACTTAGCCAAAAACATTCAGTACTTC.

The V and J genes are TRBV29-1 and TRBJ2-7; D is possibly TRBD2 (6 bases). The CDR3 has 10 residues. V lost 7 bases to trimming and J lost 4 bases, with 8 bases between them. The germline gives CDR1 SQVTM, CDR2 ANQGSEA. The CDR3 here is CSAGTYEQYF. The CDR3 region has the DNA TGCAGCGCTGGGACTTACGAGCAGTACTTC.

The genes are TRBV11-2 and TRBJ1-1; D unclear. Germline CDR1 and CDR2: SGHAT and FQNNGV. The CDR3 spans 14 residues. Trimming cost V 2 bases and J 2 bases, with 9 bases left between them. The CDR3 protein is CASSLTMLNTEAFF. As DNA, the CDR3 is TGTGCCAGCAGCTTAACGATGCTCAACACTGAAGCTTTCTTT.